These T cell receptor beta chains were read from a single sample in a study of shared clonotypes between healthy human individuals. Clones were sequenced by immunoSEQ multiplex PCR, and TCRdb holds only the in-frame ones, with some missing. The sample records millions of clones, roughly 94% being singletons. Source material: naive CD4+ T cells sorted from blood. The receptor set was obtained from a man aged 18 to 29 in good health. The CDR3 runs from the conserved cysteine through the conserved F or W. D genes are given only for firm matches. The size of a clone is reported for some rows only, either as once, few or many, or as a class for expanded clones.

clone_size	d_call	v_call	j_call	cdr3_aa	cdr3_nt
.	.	TRBV11-3	TRBJ2-3	CASSLDFPDTQYF	TGTGCCAGCAGCTTAGATTTTCCGGATACGCAGTATTTT
.	TRBD1	TRBV29-1	TRBJ2-5	CSARGQFQETQYF	TGCAGCGCGAGGGGGCAGTTCCAAGAGACCCAGTACTTC
once	.	TRBV11-2	TRBJ2-2	CASSPAETGELFF	TGTGCCAGCAGCCCCGCGGAGACCGGGGAGCTGTTTTTT
.	TRBD1	TRBV7-9	TRBJ1-1	CASSSRTGDTEAFF	TGTGCCAGCAGCTCAAGGACAGGGGACACTGAAGCTTTCTTT
.	.	TRBV4-3	TRBJ1-1	CASSQAVMNTEAFF	TGCGCCAGCAGCCAAGCGGTCATGAACACTGAAGCTTTCTTT
.	TRBD1	TRBV9	TRBJ2-5	CASSVGLGTGAQETQYF	TGTGCCAGCAGCGTAGGTCTCGGGACAGGGGCCCAAGAGACCCAGTACTTC
.	.	TRBV4-3	TRBJ2-6	CASSQGLTSSGANVLTF	TGCGCCAGCAGCCAGGGCCTTACCAGCTCTGGGGCCAACGTCCTGACTTTC
.	.	TRBV6-1	TRBJ1-4	CASSKTGRNEKLFF	TGTGCCAGCAGTAAAACAGGGAGAAATGAAAAACTGTTTTTT
.	.	TRBV7-2	TRBJ2-3	CASSLQVSDTQYF	TGTGCCAGCAGCTTACAAGTTTCAGATACGCAGTATTTT
.	TRBD2	TRBV29-1	TRBJ2-1	CSVGTSSYNEQFF	TGCAGCGTGGGGACTAGTAGCTACAATGAGCAGTTCTTC
.	TRBD1	TRBV9	TRBJ2-3	CASSVTGQNTDTQYF	TGTGCCAGCAGCGTGACGGGACAGAACACAGATACGCAGTATTTT
.	.	TRBV28	TRBJ1-2	CASSLSPEFYGYTF	TGTGCCAGCAGTTTATCGCCAGAATTCTATGGCTACACCTTC
.	TRBD2	TRBV29-1	TRBJ2-7	CSVGGGSGVGYSYEQYF	TGCAGCGTTGGAGGGGGTAGCGGGGTAGGGTACTCCTACGAGCAGTACTTC
.	TRBD1	TRBV7-6	TRBJ1-4	CASSLGTSGTGREKLFF	TGTGCCAGCAGCTTAGGTACCTCCGGGACAGGGAGGGAAAAACTGTTTTTT
.	TRBD1	TRBV7-9	TRBJ2-5	CASSWGQADQETQYF	TGTGCCAGCAGCTGGGGACAGGCGGATCAAGAGACCCAGTACTTC
.	.	TRBV29-1	TRBJ2-6	CSVEVADGANVLTF	TGCAGCGTTGAAGTGGCGGATGGGGCCAACGTCCTGACTTTC
once	TRBD2	TRBV28	TRBJ2-4	CALAAAGAKNIQYF	TGTGCCCTAGCGGCAGCGGGGGCCAAAAACATTCAGTACTTC
.	.	TRBV30	TRBJ1-3	CAWSVGGSSGNTIYF	TGTGCCTGGAGTGTGGGCGGATCCTCTGGAAACACCATATATTTT
few	.	TRBV5-1	TRBJ2-7	CASSSGYEQYF	TGCGCCAGCAGCTCTGGCTACGAGCAGTACTTC
.	.	TRBV6-5	TRBJ2-7	CASSYSGRQYSYEQYF	TGTGCCAGCAGTTACTCGGGCAGACAGTACTCCTACGAGCAGTACTTC
.	TRBD1	TRBV28	TRBJ2-7	CASSFATGRYEQYF	TGTGCCAGCAGTTTTGCGACAGGGCGGTACGAGCAGTACTTC
few	.	TRBV5-1	TRBJ2-4	CASSLEGGNIQYF	TGCGCCAGCAGCTTGGAAGGGGGAAACATTCAGTACTTC
.	.	TRBV9	TRBJ1-6	CASSPRGQSTNSPLHF	TGTGCCAGCAGCCCAAGAGGACAGTCTACGAATTCACCCCTCCACTTT
.	.	TRBV28	TRBJ2-3	CASSLSPGLHTDTQYF	TGTGCCAGCAGTTTATCTCCGGGACTTCACACAGATACGCAGTATTTT
.	.	TRBV18	TRBJ1-2	CASSPDGNGYTF	TGTGCCAGCTCACCGGATGGGAATGGCTACACCTTC
.	TRBD1	TRBV10-1	TRBJ1-1	CASSPDRGRLAFF	TGCGCCAGCAGCCCGGACAGGGGGCGCCTAGCTTTCTTT
.	TRBD1	TRBV11-2	TRBJ2-1	CASSLDRGTYNEQFF	TGTGCCAGCAGCTTAGACAGGGGGACATACAATGAGCAGTTCTTC
once	TRBD1	TRBV28	TRBJ1-3	CASSLYAGGAGNTIYF	TGTGCCAGCAGTTTATACGCAGGGGGGGCTGGAAACACCATATATTTT
.	.	TRBV5-1	TRBJ1-2	CASSLRGLLNYGYTF	TGCGCCAGCAGCTTGCGCGGGCTCCTAAACTATGGCTACACCTTC